This is a list of T cell receptor beta chains from one sample in a study of shared clonotypes between healthy human individuals. Some clones are missing from TCRdb's copy, which holds only in-frame ones; the method was immunoSEQ multiplex PCR. The data contain 950,000 to 1,100,000 clones, approximately 68% of them seen just once; the ten biggest clones take up approximately 1.5%. The sample taken for sequencing was memory CD4+ T cells sorted from blood. Receptors originate from a man between 18 and 29 years old in good health. Each CDR3 is given without its conserved first and last residue.

j_gene: TRBJ2-2
v_gene: TRBV28
CDR3aa: ASSSGTGQSSGELF

j_gene: TRBJ1-4
v_gene: TRBV7-6
CDR3aa: ASSFGTGVDEKLF

j_gene: TRBJ2-7
v_gene: TRBV6-5
CDR3aa: ASSYFRTSEQY

j_gene: TRBJ1-6
v_gene: TRBV2
CDR3aa: ASSESGGNSPLH

j_gene: TRBJ1-5
v_gene: TRBV10-1
CDR3aa: ASSGRNSCNQPQH

j_gene: TRBJ2-1
v_gene: TRBV6-6
CDR3aa: ASSYSLAYENNEQF

j_gene: TRBJ1-2
v_gene: TRBV11-2
CDR3aa: ASSPGTFRGYT

j_gene: TRBJ1-2
v_gene: TRBV27
CDR3aa: ASSLMGGGYGYT

j_gene: TRBJ2-7
v_gene: TRBV18
CDR3aa: ASSPRQELSYEQY

j_gene: TRBJ2-7
v_gene: TRBV18
CDR3aa: ASSPKQGGGSEQY

j_gene: TRBJ2-2
v_gene: TRBV5-6
CDR3aa: ASSLGGQGGHTGELF

j_gene: TRBJ2-2
v_gene: TRBV6-5
CDR3aa: ASSYNNRGALF

j_gene: TRBJ2-5
v_gene: TRBV7-9
CDR3aa: ASSPTRTGSETQY

j_gene: TRBJ2-2
v_gene: TRBV7-8
CDR3aa: ASRWDRRGELF

j_gene: TRBJ2-1
v_gene: TRBV11-2
CDR3aa: ASSLAWTVTSGYNEQF

j_gene: TRBJ2-5
v_gene: TRBV7-9
CDR3aa: ASSPGTSMETQY

j_gene: TRBJ1-4
v_gene: TRBV10-3
CDR3aa: AISEKNEKLF

j_gene: TRBJ2-1
v_gene: TRBV4-1
CDR3aa: ASSQQGATYNEQF

j_gene: TRBJ2-5
v_gene: TRBV5-6
CDR3aa: ASSPVGQQETQY

j_gene: TRBJ2-7
v_gene: TRBV29-1
CDR3aa: SVGLAGGPYEQY

j_gene: TRBJ1-5
v_gene: TRBV2
CDR3aa: ASSGDRSDQPQH

j_gene: TRBJ1-1
v_gene: TRBV27
CDR3aa: ASSLEGPNTEAF

j_gene: TRBJ2-1
v_gene: TRBV5-6
CDR3aa: ASSPPFGGQWF

j_gene: TRBJ2-2
v_gene: TRBV19
CDR3aa: ASSTPRQGAGELF

j_gene: TRBJ2-1
v_gene: TRBV18
CDR3aa: ASSPGTAAYNEQF

j_gene: TRBJ1-1
v_gene: TRBV6-5
CDR3aa: ASSPRPLVNTEAF

j_gene: TRBJ1-1
v_gene: TRBV4-1
CDR3aa: ASSYSPGTGYTEAF

j_gene: TRBJ1-1
v_gene: TRBV7-3
CDR3aa: ASSLMGSNTEAF

j_gene: TRBJ1-2
v_gene: TRBV6-6
CDR3aa: ASRYEQGVGGYT

j_gene: TRBJ2-5
v_gene: TRBV19
CDR3aa: ASRGMSGGRETQY